One sample yielded the 4 T cell receptor beta chains listed below, sequenced in a study of blood T cell repertoires in COVID-19. TCRdb's copy holds only in-frame clones and misses some; the assay was immunoSEQ multiplex PCR. The sample lists roughly 270,000 clones, around 85% seen once, with around 5.5% in the top ten. Sample: peripheral blood. Every receptor here comes from a man over 45 with active or convalescent COVID-19.

The chain's CDR3 is CASTVDRNTEAFF. The CDR3 bases are TGTGCCAGCACCGTGGACAGGAACACTGAAGCTTTCTTT. The genes are TRBV28 and TRBJ1-1, with D perhaps TRBD1 (6 bases). With 7 bases removed from V and 1 base from J, the gap between germline ends came to 10 bases. This CDR3 contains 13 residues. CDR1 is MDHEN, CDR2 SYDVKM, per germline.

The chain links TRBV15 to TRBJ2-7, with D possibly TRBD2 on 7 matching bases. Trimming stripped 6 bases from V and 5 bases from J, with 20 bases between. In germline, CDR1 is LNHNV, CDR2 YYDKDF (reference sequence). This CDR3 region has 15 residues. The CDR3 sequence is CATSGARGGRHEQYF. CDR3 bases: TGTGCCACCAGTGGGGCGAGGGGGGGCCGACACGAGCAGTACTTC. Based on the CDR3 plus reference TRBV15 and TRBJ2-7, the full variable domain is DAMVIQNPRYQVTQFGKPVTLSCSQTLNHNVMYWYQQKSSQAPKLLFHYYDKDFNNEADTPDNFQSRRPNTSFCFLDIRSPGLGDTAMYLCATSGARGGRHEQYFGPGTRLTVT.

Comment on this clone: The identical CDR3 is also encoded by other nucleotide sequences in the sample. The V call is TRBV30, the J call TRBJ2-7; 9 bases map to TRBD1. CDR3 size: 14 residues. Per germline, CDR1 GTSNPN and CDR2 SVGIG (reference sequence). The V and J ends lost 0 bases and 2 bases, in that order; junction bases with no gene match: 2. The DNA for the CDR3 is TGTGCCTGGAGTGTAGGGACAGGGCCCTACGAGCAGTACTTC. Translating it yields CAWSVGTGPYEQYF.

The chain uses TRBV24-1 and TRBJ2-6; TRBD1 matches at 7 bases. The CDR3 is 15 amino acids. Trimming at V came to 4 bases and at J to 2 bases, leaving 1 base not matched to a gene. Germline V gene data show CDR1 as KGHDR and CDR2 as SFDVKD. The DNA for the CDR3 is TGTGCCACCAGTGACGGGACAGCTGGGGCCAACGTCCTGACTTTC. This encodes CATSDGTAGANVLTF.